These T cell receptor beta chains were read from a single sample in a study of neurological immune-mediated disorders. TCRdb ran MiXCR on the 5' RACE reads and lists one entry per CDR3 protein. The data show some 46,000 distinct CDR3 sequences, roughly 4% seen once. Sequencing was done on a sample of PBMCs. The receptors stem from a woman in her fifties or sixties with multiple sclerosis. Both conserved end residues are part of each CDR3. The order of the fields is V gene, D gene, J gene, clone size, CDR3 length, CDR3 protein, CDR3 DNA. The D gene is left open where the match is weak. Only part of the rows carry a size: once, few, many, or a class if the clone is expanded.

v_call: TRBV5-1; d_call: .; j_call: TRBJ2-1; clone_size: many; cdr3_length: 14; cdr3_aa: CASKAALGYNEQFF; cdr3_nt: TGCGCCAGCAAAGCGGCCCTGGGGTACAATGAGCAGTTCTTC
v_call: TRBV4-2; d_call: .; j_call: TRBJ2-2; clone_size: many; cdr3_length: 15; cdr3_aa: CASSQGGLNTGELFF; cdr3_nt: TGTGCCAGCAGCCAAGGTGGCCTGAACACCGGGGAGCTGTTTTTT
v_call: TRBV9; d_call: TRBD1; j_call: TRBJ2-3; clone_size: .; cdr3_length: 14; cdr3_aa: CASSLGQAGDTQYF; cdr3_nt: TGTGCCAGCAGCTTGGGACAGGCCGGCGATACGCAGTATTTT
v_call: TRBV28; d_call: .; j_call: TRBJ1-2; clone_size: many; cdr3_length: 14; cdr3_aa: CASSFGRANYGYTF; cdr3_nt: TGTGCCAGCAGCTTCGGGAGGGCTAACTATGGCTACACCTTC
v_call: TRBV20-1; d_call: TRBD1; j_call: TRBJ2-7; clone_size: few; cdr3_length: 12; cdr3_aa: CSATGQPYEQYF; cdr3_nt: TGCAGTGCGACGGGACAGCCCTACGAGCAGTACTTC
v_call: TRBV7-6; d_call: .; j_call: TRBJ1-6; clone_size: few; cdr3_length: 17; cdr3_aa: CASSSQRLFGDNSPLNF; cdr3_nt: TGTGCCAGCAGCTCCCAACGACTCTTCGGAGATAATTCACCCCTCAACTTT
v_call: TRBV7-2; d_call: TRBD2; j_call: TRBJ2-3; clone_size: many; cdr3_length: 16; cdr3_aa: CASSLAWAGGSDTQYF; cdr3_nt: TGTGCCAGCAGCTTAGCGTGGGCGGGGGGATCTGATACGCAGTATTTT
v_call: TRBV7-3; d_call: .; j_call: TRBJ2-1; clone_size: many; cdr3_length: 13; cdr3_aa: CASSMGVLNEQFF; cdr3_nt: TGTGCCAGCAGCATGGGGGTACTGAATGAGCAGTTCTTC
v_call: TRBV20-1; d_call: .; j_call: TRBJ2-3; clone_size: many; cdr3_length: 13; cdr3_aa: CSAGDVDTDTQYF; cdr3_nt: TGCAGTGCAGGGGATGTTGACACAGATACGCAGTATTTT
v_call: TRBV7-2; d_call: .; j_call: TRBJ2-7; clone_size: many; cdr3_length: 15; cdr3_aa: CASSLSGLVSDEQYF; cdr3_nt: TGTGCCAGCAGCCTCTCCGGACTGGTCTCGGACGAGCAGTACTTC
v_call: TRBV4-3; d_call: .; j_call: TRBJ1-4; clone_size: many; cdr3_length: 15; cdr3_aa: CASSQERGYGEKLFF; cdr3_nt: TGCGCCAGCAGCCAAGAAAGGGGTTACGGAGAAAAACTGTTTTTT
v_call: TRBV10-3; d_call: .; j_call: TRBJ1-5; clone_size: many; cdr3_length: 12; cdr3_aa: CAIGPTNQPQHF; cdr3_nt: TGTGCCATCGGTCCTACCAATCAGCCCCAGCATTTT
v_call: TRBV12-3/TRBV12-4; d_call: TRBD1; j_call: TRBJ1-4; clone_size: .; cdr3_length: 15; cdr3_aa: CASSTGEAEGEKLFF; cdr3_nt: TGTGCCAGCAGTACAGGGGAGGCAGAAGGGGAAAAACTGTTTTTT
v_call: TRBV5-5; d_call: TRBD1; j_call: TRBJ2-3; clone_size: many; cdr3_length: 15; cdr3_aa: CASSVMTGGTDTQYF; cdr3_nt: TGTGCCAGCAGCGTAATGACAGGGGGCACAGATACGCAGTATTTT
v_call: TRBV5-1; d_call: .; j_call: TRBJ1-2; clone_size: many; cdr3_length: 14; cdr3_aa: CASSLGGRGYGYTF; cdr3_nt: TGCGCCAGCAGCTTGGGAGGCAGGGGCTATGGCTACACCTTC
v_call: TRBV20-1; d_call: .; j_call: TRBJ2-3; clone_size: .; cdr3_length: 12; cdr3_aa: CSARKGGDTQYF; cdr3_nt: TGCAGTGCCAGGAAGGGGGGAGATACGCAGTATTTT
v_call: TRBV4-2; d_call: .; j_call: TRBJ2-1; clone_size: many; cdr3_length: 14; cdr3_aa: CASSQTRAANEQFF; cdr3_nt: TGTGCCAGCAGCCAGACCCGTGCGGCCAATGAGCAGTTCTTC
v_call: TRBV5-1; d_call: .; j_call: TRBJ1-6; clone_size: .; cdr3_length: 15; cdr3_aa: CASSLDAGAGSPLNF; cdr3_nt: TGCGCCAGCAGCTTGGACGCGGGGGCCGGTTCACCCCTCAACTTT
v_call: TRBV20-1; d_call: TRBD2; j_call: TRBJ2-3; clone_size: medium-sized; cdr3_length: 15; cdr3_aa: CSAYPLAGPTDTQYF; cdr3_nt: TGCAGTGCTTACCCTCTAGCGGGGCCAACAGATACGCAGTATTTT
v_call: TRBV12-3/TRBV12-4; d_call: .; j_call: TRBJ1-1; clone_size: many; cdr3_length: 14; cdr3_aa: CASSLERLDTEAFF; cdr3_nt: TGTGCCAGCAGTTTAGAAAGACTGGACACTGAAGCTTTCTTT
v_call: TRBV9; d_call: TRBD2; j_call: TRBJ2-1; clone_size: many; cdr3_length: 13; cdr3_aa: CASSGSGRNEQFF; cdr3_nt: TGTGCCAGCAGCGGTAGCGGGAGGAATGAGCAGTTCTTC
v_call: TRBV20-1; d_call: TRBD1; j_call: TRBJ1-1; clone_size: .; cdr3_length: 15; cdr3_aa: CSARQTGTMNTEAFF; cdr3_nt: TGCAGTGCTCGACAGACAGGGACCATGAACACTGAAGCTTTCTTT
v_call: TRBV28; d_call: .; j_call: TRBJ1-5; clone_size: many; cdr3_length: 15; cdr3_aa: CASSVSPGSNQPQHF; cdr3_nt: TGTGCCAGCAGTGTATCCCCAGGTTCTAATCAGCCCCAGCATTTT
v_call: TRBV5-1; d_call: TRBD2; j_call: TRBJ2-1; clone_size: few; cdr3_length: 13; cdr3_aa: CASSPGGSNEQFF; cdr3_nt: TGCGCCAGCAGCCCGGGAGGGAGCAATGAGCAGTTCTTC
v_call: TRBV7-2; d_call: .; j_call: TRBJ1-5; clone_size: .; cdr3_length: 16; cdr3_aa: CASSPWGALGNQPQHF; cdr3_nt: TGTGCCAGCAGCCCCTGGGGGGCGCTAGGCAATCAGCCCCAGCATTTT
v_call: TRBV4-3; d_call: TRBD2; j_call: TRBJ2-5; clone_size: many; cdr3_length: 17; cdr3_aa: CASSQEGPGLAGETQYF; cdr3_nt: TGCGCCAGCAGCCAAGAAGGGCCGGGACTAGCGGGAGAGACCCAGTACTTC
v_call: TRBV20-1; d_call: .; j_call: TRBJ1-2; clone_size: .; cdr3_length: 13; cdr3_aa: CSARTATLYGYTF; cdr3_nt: TGCAGTGCACGAACGGCAACCCTTTATGGCTACACCTTC
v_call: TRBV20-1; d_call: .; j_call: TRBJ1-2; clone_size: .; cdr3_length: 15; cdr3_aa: CSARDKGRFGYGYTF; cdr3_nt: TGCAGTGCTAGAGATAAAGGGCGCTTCGGCTATGGCTACACCTTC
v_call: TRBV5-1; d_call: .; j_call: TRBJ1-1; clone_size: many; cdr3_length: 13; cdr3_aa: CASSMTGGTEAFF; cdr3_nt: TGCGCCAGCAGCATGACCGGTGGCACTGAAGCTTTCTTT
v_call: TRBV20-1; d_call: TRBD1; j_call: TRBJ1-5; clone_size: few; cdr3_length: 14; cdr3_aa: CSAHPGQGYQPQNF; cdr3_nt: TGCAGTGCTCACCCTGGACAGGGTTACCAGCCCCAGAATTTT
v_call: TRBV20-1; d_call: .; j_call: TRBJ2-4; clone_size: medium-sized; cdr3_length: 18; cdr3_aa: CSAREHSWSPGAKNIQYF; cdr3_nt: TGCAGTGCTAGAGAACACAGTTGGTCCCCTGGGGCCAAAAACATTCAGTACTTC
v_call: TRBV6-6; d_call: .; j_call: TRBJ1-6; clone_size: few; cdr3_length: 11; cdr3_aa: CASREVAPLHF; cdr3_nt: TGTGCCAGCAGGGAGGTAGCACCCCTCCACTTT
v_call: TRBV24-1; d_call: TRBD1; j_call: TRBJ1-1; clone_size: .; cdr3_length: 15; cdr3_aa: CATSDGGQGVAEAFF; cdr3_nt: TGTGCCACCAGTGATGGAGGACAGGGGGTCGCTGAAGCTTTCTTT
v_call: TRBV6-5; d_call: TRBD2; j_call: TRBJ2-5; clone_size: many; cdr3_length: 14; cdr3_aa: CASSYGGGKETQYF; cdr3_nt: TGTGCCAGCAGTTACGGCGGGGGGAAAGAGACCCAGTACTTC
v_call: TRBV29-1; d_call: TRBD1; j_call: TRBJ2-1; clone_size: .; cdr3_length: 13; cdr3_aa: CSVTGTGGNEQFF; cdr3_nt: TGCAGCGTTACCGGGACAGGGGGAAATGAGCAGTTCTTC
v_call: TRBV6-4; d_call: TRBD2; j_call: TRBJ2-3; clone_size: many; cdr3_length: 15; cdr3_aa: CASYCGRIHPDTQYF; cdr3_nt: TGTGCCAGCTACTGCGGGAGGATCCATCCAGATACGCAGTATTTT
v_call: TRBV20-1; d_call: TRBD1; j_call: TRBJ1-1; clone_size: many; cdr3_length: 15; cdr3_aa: CSADRGTGQNTEAFF; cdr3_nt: TGCAGTGCTGACAGGGGGACAGGCCAGAACACTGAAGCTTTCTTT
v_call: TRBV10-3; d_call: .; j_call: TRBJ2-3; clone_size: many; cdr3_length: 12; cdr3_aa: CAISEVVDTQYF; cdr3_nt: TGTGCCATCAGTGAGGTAGTGGATACGCAGTATTTT
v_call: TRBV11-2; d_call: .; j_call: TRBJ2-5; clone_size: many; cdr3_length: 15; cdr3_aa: CASSLAFLRQETQYF; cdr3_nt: TGTGCCAGCAGCTTAGCATTCCTGCGCCAAGAGACCCAGTACTTC
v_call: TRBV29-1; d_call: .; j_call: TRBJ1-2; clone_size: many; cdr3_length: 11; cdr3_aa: CSVESGYGYTF; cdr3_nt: TGCAGCGTTGAATCCGGGTATGGCTACACCTTC
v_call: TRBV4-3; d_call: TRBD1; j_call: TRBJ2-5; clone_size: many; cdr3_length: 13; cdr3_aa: CASSQMGQGPQYF; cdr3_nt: TGCGCCAGCAGCCAGATGGGACAGGGGCCCCAGTACTTC
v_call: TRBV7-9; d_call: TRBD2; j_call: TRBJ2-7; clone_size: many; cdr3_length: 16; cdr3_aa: CASSPKDGGGQYEQYF; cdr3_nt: TGTGCCAGCAGCCCAAAAGACGGGGGGGGCCAATACGAGCAGTACTTC
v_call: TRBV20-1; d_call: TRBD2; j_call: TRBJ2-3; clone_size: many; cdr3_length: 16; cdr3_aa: CSARGGLAEYTDTQYF; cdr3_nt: TGCAGTGCTAGAGGGGGACTAGCGGAGTACACAGATACGCAGTATTTT
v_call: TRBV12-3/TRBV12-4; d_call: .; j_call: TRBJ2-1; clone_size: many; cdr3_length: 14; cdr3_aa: CASSLWGVYNEQFF; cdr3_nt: TGTGCCAGCAGTTTGTGGGGGGTTTACAATGAGCAGTTCTTC
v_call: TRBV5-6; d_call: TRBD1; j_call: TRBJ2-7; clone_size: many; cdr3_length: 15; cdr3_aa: CASSEQGTAAYEQYF; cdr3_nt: TGTGCCAGCAGCGAGCAGGGGACAGCCGCCTACGAGCAGTACTTC
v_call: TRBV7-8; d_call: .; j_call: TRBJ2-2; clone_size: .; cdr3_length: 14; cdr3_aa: CASSLDSSTGELFF; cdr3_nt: TGTGCCAGCAGCTTAGACAGCAGCACCGGGGAGCTGTTTTTT